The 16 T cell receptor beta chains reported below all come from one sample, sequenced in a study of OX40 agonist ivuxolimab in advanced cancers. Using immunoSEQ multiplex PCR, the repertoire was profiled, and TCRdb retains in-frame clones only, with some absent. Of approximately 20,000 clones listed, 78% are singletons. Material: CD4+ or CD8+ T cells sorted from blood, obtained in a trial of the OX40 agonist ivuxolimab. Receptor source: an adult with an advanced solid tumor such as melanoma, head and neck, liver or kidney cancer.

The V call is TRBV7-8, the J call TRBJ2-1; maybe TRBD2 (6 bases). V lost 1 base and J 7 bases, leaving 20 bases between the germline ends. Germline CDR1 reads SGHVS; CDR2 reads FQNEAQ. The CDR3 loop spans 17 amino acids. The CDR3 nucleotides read TGTGCCAGCAGCTTAGTTCCGCCGACTAGTCCGGGGAATGAGCAGTTCTTC. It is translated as CASSLVPPTSPGNEQFF.

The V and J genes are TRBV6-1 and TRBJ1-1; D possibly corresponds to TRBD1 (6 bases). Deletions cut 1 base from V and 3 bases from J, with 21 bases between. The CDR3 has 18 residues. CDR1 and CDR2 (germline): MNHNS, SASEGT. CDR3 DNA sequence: TGTGCCAGCAGTGAAGGCCGGGGGGGCGGCTACGAGGACACTGAAGCTTTCTTT. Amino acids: CASSEGRGGGYEDTEAFF.

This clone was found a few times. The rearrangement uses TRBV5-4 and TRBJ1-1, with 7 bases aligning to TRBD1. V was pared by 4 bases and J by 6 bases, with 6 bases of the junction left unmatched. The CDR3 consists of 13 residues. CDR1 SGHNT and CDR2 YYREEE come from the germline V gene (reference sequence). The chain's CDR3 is CASSIDRVAEAFF. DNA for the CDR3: TGTGCCAGCAGCATAGACAGGGTGGCTGAAGCTTTCTTT. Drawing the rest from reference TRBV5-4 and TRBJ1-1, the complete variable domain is ETGVTQSPTHLIKTRGQQVTLRCSSQSGHNTVSWYQQALGQGPQFIFQYYREEENGRGNFPPRFSGLQFPNYSSELNVNALELDDSALYLCASSIDRVAEAFFGQGTRLTVV.

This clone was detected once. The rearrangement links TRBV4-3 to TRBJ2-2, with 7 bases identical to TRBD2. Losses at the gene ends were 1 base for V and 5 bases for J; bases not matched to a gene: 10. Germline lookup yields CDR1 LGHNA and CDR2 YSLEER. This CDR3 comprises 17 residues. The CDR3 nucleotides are TGCGCCAGCAGCCAAGGCGGAGTGGCGGGGGTTACCGGGGAGCTGTTTTTT. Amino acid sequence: CASSQGGVAGVTGELFF.

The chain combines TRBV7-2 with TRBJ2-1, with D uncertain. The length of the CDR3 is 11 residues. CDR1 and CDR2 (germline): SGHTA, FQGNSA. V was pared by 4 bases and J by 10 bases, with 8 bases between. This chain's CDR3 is CASSSQLEQFF. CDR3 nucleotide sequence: TGTGCCAGCAGCTCTCAGTTAGAGCAGTTCTTC.

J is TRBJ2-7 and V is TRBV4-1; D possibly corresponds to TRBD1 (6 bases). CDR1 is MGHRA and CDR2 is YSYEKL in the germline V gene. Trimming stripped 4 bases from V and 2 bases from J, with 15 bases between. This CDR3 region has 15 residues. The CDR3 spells CASSPGQGPTYEQYF. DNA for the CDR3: TGCGCCAGCAGCCCGGGACAAGGCCCAACCTACGAGCAGTACTTC.

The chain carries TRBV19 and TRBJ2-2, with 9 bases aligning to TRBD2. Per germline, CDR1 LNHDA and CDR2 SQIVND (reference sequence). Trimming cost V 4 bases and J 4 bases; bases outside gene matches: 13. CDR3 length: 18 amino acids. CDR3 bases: TGTGCCAGTAGTAACCCAGTTTGGGTAGCGGGGGTCACCGGGGAGCTGTTTTTT. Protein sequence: CASSNPVWVAGVTGELFF. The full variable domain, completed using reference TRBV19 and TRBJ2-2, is DGGITQSPKYLFRKEGQNVTLSCEQNLNHDAMYWYRQDPGQGLRLIYYSQIVNDFQKGDIAEGYSVSREKKESFPLTVTSAQKNPTAFYLCASSNPVWVAGVTGELFFGEGSRLTVL.

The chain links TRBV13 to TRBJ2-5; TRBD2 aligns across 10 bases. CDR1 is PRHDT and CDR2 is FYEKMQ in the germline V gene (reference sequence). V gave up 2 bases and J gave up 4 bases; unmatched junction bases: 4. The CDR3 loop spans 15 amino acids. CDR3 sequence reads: CASSLLAGGGETQYF. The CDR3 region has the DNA TGTGCCAGCAGCTTATTAGCGGGAGGTGGAGAGACCCAGTACTTC.

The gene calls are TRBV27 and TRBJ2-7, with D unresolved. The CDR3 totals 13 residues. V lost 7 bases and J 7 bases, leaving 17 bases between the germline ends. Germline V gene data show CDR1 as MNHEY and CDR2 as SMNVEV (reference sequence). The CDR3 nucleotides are TGTGCCAGCAAGGCACGGGTCACCGGGGAGCAGTACTTC. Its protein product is CASKARVTGEQYF.

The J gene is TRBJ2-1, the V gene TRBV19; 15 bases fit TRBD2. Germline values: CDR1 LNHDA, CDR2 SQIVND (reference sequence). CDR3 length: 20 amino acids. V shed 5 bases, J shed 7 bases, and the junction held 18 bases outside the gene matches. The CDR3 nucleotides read TGTGCCAGTAGTCCGGGACATGATAAAGTTGGGACTAGCGGGAGGAATGAGCAGTTCTTC. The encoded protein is CASSPGHDKVGTSGRNEQFF. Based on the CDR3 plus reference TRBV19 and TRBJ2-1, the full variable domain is DGGITQSPKYLFRKEGQNVTLSCEQNLNHDAMYWYRQDPGQGLRLIYYSQIVNDFQKGDIAEGYSVSREKKESFPLTVTSAQKNPTAFYLCASSPGHDKVGTSGRNEQFFGPGTRLTVL.

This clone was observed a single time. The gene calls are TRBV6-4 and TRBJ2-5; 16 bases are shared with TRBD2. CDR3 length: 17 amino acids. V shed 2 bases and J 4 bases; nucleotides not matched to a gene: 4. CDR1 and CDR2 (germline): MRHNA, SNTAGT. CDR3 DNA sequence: TGTGCCAGCAGTGACCCGGGACTAGCGGGGGGGGTAGAGACCCAGTACTTC. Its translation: CASSDPGLAGGVETQYF.

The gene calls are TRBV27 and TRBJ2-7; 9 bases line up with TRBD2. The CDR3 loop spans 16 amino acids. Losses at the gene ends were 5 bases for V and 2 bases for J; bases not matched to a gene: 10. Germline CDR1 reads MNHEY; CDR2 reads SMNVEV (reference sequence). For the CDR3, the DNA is TGTGCCAGCAGTGCCGCCCCAGCGGGGGGAGCCTACGAGCAGTACTTC. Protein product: CASSAAPAGGAYEQYF.

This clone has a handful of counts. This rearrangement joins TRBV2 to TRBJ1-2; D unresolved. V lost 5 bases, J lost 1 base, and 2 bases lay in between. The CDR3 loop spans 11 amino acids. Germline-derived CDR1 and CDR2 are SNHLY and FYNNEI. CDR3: CASSINYGYTF. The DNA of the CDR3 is TGTGCCAGCAGTATTAACTATGGCTACACCTTC.

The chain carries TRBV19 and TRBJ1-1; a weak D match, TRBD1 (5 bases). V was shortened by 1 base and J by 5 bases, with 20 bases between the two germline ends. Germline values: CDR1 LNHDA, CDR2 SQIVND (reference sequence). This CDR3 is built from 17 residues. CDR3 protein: CASSIVLAGRVGTEAFF. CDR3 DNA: TGTGCCAGTAGTATAGTTCTGGCGGGGCGGGTTGGGACTGAAGCTTTCTTT.

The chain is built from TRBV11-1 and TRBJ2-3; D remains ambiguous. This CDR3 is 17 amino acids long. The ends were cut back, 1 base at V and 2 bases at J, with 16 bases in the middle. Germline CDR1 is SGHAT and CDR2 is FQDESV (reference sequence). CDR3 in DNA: TGTGCCAGCAGCTTAGAAGGATTCGACATCTTCACAGATACGCAGTATTTT. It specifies CASSLEGFDIFTDTQYF.

CDR3 amino acids: CASSLAGENEQFF. The CDR3 nucleotides read TGTGCCAGCAGCTTAGCGGGAGAGAATGAGCAGTTCTTC. The chain carries TRBV11-3 and TRBJ2-1; TRBD2 is a possible D gene (6 bases). The V end was cut by 1 base, the J end by 7 bases, with 8 bases between. The CDR3 consists of 13 residues. Germline CDR1 SGHNT, CDR2 YENEEA.